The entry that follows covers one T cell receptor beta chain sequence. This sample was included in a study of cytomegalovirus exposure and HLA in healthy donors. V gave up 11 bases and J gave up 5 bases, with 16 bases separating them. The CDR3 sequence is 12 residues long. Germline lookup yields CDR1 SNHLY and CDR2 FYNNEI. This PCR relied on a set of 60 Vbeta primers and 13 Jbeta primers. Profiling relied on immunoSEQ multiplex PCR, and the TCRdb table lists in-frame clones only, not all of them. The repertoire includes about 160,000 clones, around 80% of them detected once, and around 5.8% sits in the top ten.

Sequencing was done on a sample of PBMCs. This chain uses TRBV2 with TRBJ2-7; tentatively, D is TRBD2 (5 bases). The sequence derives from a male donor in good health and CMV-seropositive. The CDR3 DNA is TGTGCCTTTAACGGGGTTGGTGACGAGCAGTACTTC. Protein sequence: CAFNGVGDEQYF.